This T cell receptor beta chain appears in the sequencing data of a study of blood T cells in healthy people across ages. Overall study: Researchers report that template switching captured about one barcoded beta molecule per two T cells.

Germline lookup yields CDR1 MDHEN and CDR2 SYDVKM. The CDR3 loop spans 14 amino acids. V was clipped by 5 bases and J by 7 bases, with 17 bases between them. A second PCR, run for about 7 to 12 cycles, used a sample-barcoded 5' primer plus a J-beta primer mix. From the 5' RACE reads, TCRdb called clonotypes with MiXCR, one entry per CDR3 protein. The sample contains hundreds of thousands of distinct CDR3 sequences, roughly three fifths of which appear only once. The draw of peripheral blood yielded ten milliliters from each donor. This receptor was obtained from a man aged 55 to 70 in good health. Material: blood. The chain is built from TRBV28 and TRBJ1-2; D call uncertain. The CDR3 reads CASSPSGTPSGYTF. The CDR3 DNA is TGTGCCAGCAGTCCATCGGGCACCCCCTCTGGCTACACCTTC.